This T cell receptor (beta chain) was identified in a study of graft-versus-host responses after intestinal transplantation (dated by TCRdb to 2020 to 2023). Background on the whole study: Recipients received multivisceral, liver-intestinal, or isolated intestinal transplants. Every recipient was given anti-thymocyte globulin induction, then maintenance tacrolimus and steroids for roughly three years. Bulk TCR-beta CDR3 sequencing was used to track graft-versus-host and host-versus-graft alloreactive T cell clones in the graft, circulation and bone marrow after intestinal transplantation. Alloreactive clones were identified by sequencing pre-transplant mixed lymphocyte reaction products and comparing them with unstimulated pre-transplant donor and recipient T cells. The cohort enrolled 20 to 30 intestinal transplant recipients, one of whom was a retransplant, and a few patients without pretransplant specimens were excluded. Donor T cell macrochimerism was defined as a peak of at least 4% donor T cells among recipient peripheral blood mononuclear cells. Samples from a few later patients were sequenced in-house on an Illumina MiSeq with MiXCR processing rather than by the commercial service.

The time point label for this specimen denotes: cells obtained before transplantation from donor or recipient. Mixed lymphocyte reactions plated approximately 200,000 CFSE-labeled pre-transplant responders with approximately 200,000 irradiated violet-dye-labeled stimulators and were cultured for 6 days. Proliferating CD3+CD4+CFSE-low and CD3+CD8+CFSE-low responder cells were FACS-sorted on a BD Influx sorter after the mixed lymphocyte reaction. In the case of this clone: Per-base quality was not reported, and no clone a single base away is much larger than it.

What the authors observed across the whole study: GvH clones were detected in recipient bone marrow, and some appeared earlier in ileal mucosa or blood, consistent with an intestinal mucosal origin. The conclusions were limited by the relatively low number and heterogeneity of the intestinal transplant patients. In patients with donor T cell macrochimerism, the allografts had high GvH to HvG T cell clonal ratios. Early after transplant, peak levels of circulating GvH clones were found to be associated with declines in HvG clones.

Library creation used the immunoSEQ multiplex PCR assay. For most patients, genomic DNA was isolated with the Qiagen DNeasy Blood and Tissue Kit and sent frozen to Adaptive Biotechnologies for TCR sequencing. For most patients, genomic DNA was subjected to high-throughput TCR-beta CDR3 sequencing by Adaptive Biotechnologies. The original pipeline was this. Adaptive's ImmunoSEQ software supplied the TCR sequencing data for around 17 patients, while MiXCR and VDJtools were used to process a few other patients. To correct CD4 versus CD8 sorting errors, any sequence found in both subsets at a frequency ratio below 5:1 was removed. CDR3 nucleotide sequences shared between donor and recipient were removed because their origin could not be assigned. To be classed as alloreactive, a clone needed at least 2-fold expansion over unstimulated cells and a minimum CFSE-low frequency of 0.002% (template counts) or 0.001% (read counts). Mappable clones were those detected in sequenced pre-transplant spleen, lymph node, or MLR CFSE-low populations of the donor or recipient. Cumulative frequency of alloreactive clones was calculated as a percentage of all sequences weighted by copy number. TCRdb retrieved this table from immuneACCESS and kept in-frame rearrangements only. Not all clones are present; in checked studies, unresolved V genes account for under half, and no reason is known for the remainder. D and trimming come from the DNA, and the V and J calls and clone size come from that table. The sample includes more than 15,000 clones, with approximately 39% observed a single time. The ten most abundant clones make up around 3.5% of the sample.

The receptor comes from a human patient who received an intestinal transplant. This specimen was alloreactive CD8+ T cells from a mixed lymphocyte reaction culture, taken before intestinal transplant. Per the publication, the cell subset or site label means: CFSE-low proliferating T cells sorted from approximately 6-day pre-transplant mixed lymphocyte reaction (GvH or HvG direction).

The CDR3 protein: CASSFGPVSNQPQHF. The DNA sequence follows: TGTGCCAGCAGCTTCGGTCCGGTTTCAAATCAGCCCCAGCATTTT. The chain couples TRBV7-9 to TRBJ1-5; the D gene assignment is ambiguous. Counted from cysteine to phenylalanine, this CDR3 has 15 amino acids. Only the CDR3 part of the read is kept: 45 bases, read in frame from the first base. V loses 3 bases, J loses 4 bases, and the germline ends lie 13 bases apart. As encoded in the germline V gene (reference sequence), CDR1 is SEHNR while CDR2 is FQNEAQ.